Sequencing of this T cell receptor (beta chain) was carried out in a study of T-cell reconstitution after alpha-beta-depleted transplantation in children. Preparation of the TCRbeta library involved a method that used unique molecular identifiers. One entry per CDR3 protein results from TCRdb running MiXCR on the PCR reads. The repertoire consists of 200,000 to 250,000 distinct CDR3 sequences, with roughly a tenth occurring once and the leading ten covering 5.5% to 8%. Trimming shortened V by 8 bases and J by 5 bases, and 19 bases separated the two germline ends. The CDR3 consists of 14 residues. Germline values: CDR1 MNHEY, CDR2 SVGEGT.

The sample in question was PBMCs from the stem cell graft donor, obtained from the stem cell graft. V gene TRBV6-2 or TRBV6-3 combines with J gene TRBJ2-7; D is tentatively TRBD1 or TRBD2 (5 bases each). This TCR was sampled from a human donor who donated a stem cell graft to a child with acute lymphoblastic leukemia. The DNA of the CDR3 is TGTGCCAGCCTACCGTGGCGAGGGGACCACGAGCAGTACTTC. Protein sequence: CASLPWRGDHEQYF.